These T cell receptor beta chains were read from a single sample in a study of blood T cells in healthy people across ages. In TCRdb, the 5' RACE reads were re-called with MiXCR into one record per CDR3 protein. The profile covers hundreds of thousands of distinct CDR3 sequences, with around 21% appearing a single time and 3.5% to 4% taken by the ten largest. The sample taken for sequencing was blood. These receptors all stem from a man between 70 and 80 years old in good health. Each CDR3 is given with its conserved first and last residue. The order of the fields is D gene, clone size, J gene, V gene, CDR3 protein, CDR3 DNA. The D gene is left open where the match is weak. A clone size is listed for some rows: how often the clone was seen (once, few, many), or a class if it is expanded.

d_gene: NA
abundance: few
j_gene: TRBJ2-2
v_gene: TRBV6-6
CDR3aa: CASRPDNTGELFF
CDR3nt: TGTGCCAGCAGACCCGACAACACCGGGGAGCTGTTTTTT

d_gene: NA
abundance: NA
j_gene: TRBJ2-7
v_gene: TRBV28
CDR3aa: CASGPGHLYEQYF
CDR3nt: TGTGCCAGCGGCCCTGGGCACCTCTACGAGCAGTACTTC

d_gene: TRBD2
abundance: NA
j_gene: TRBJ2-3
v_gene: TRBV5-1
CDR3aa: CASSLGGTGTSSPDTQYF
CDR3nt: TGCGCCAGCAGCTTGGGCGGAACCGGGACTAGTTCCCCAGATACGCAGTATTTT

d_gene: NA
abundance: few
j_gene: TRBJ1-4
v_gene: TRBV19
CDR3aa: CASSTPGGDEKLFF
CDR3nt: TGTGCCAGTAGTACCCCGGGAGGGGATGAAAAACTGTTTTTT

d_gene: TRBD2
abundance: NA
j_gene: TRBJ2-7
v_gene: TRBV10-3
CDR3aa: CAISGSGRPGTYEQYF
CDR3nt: TGTGCCATCAGTGGGTCCGGGAGGCCGGGAACCTACGAGCAGTACTTC

d_gene: NA
abundance: NA
j_gene: TRBJ2-2
v_gene: TRBV29-1
CDR3aa: CSVDGSNTGELFF
CDR3nt: TGCAGCGTTGATGGCTCGAACACCGGGGAGCTGTTTTTT

d_gene: TRBD2
abundance: few
j_gene: TRBJ2-1
v_gene: TRBV7-2
CDR3aa: CASSLKTFLAGGLVGQFF
CDR3nt: TGTGCCAGCAGCCTCAAGACTTTCCTAGCGGGAGGCCTAGTGGGGCAGTTCTTC

d_gene: TRBD1
abundance: NA
j_gene: TRBJ1-1
v_gene: TRBV6-1
CDR3aa: CASSDGQGYTEAFF
CDR3nt: TGTGCCAGCAGTGATGGACAGGGATACACTGAAGCTTTCTTT

d_gene: NA
abundance: NA
j_gene: TRBJ2-7
v_gene: TRBV6-5
CDR3aa: CAGSLTETYYEQYF
CDR3nt: TGTGCCGGCAGTTTGACTGAGACTTACTACGAGCAGTACTTC

d_gene: NA
abundance: many
j_gene: TRBJ2-7
v_gene: TRBV28
CDR3aa: CASSLQGIYEQYF
CDR3nt: TGTGCCAGCAGTTTACAGGGTATCTACGAGCAGTACTTC

d_gene: NA
abundance: many
j_gene: TRBJ2-5
v_gene: TRBV7-9
CDR3aa: CASCWGTETQYF
CDR3nt: TGTGCCAGCTGCTGGGGGACAGAGACCCAGTACTTC

d_gene: TRBD1
abundance: NA
j_gene: TRBJ2-5
v_gene: TRBV5-5
CDR3aa: CASSLYRDRAQETQYF
CDR3nt: TGTGCCAGCAGCTTATACCGGGACAGGGCCCAAGAGACCCAGTACTTC

d_gene: TRBD1
abundance: few
j_gene: TRBJ1-2
v_gene: TRBV6-1
CDR3aa: CASFSPGQGANGYTF
CDR3nt: TGTGCCAGCTTTTCTCCGGGACAGGGGGCTAATGGCTACACCTTC

d_gene: TRBD2
abundance: few
j_gene: TRBJ2-5
v_gene: TRBV3-1
CDR3aa: CASSYLAGGQETQYF
CDR3nt: TGTGCCAGCAGCTACCTGGCGGGAGGGCAAGAGACCCAGTACTTC

d_gene: TRBD1
abundance: NA
j_gene: TRBJ2-3
v_gene: TRBV5-1
CDR3aa: CASSLKGAASDTQYF
CDR3nt: TGCGCCAGCAGCTTGAAGGGGGCGGCGAGTGATACGCAGTATTTT

d_gene: NA
abundance: many
j_gene: TRBJ1-4
v_gene: TRBV21-1
CDR3aa: CASSKGQGLEKLFF
CDR3nt: TGTGCCAGCAGCAAAGGACAGGGATTGGAAAAACTGTTTTTT

d_gene: NA
abundance: NA
j_gene: TRBJ1-5
v_gene: TRBV24-1
CDR3aa: CATSENREFNQPQHF
CDR3nt: TGTGCCACCAGTGAAAACAGGGAGTTCAATCAGCCCCAGCATTTT

d_gene: TRBD2
abundance: NA
j_gene: TRBJ2-2
v_gene: TRBV24-1
CDR3aa: CATSDLMAGGLTGGLFF
CDR3nt: TGTGCCACCAGTGATTTGATGGCGGGAGGGTTGACCGGGGGGCTGTTTTTT

d_gene: TRBD2
abundance: few
j_gene: TRBJ2-7
v_gene: TRBV28
CDR3aa: CASSLVGLGPYEQYF
CDR3nt: TGTGCCAGCAGTTTAGTCGGACTAGGGCCCTACGAGCAGTACTTC

d_gene: TRBD1
abundance: NA
j_gene: TRBJ2-1
v_gene: TRBV10-1
CDR3aa: CASSEARDRGINEQFF
CDR3nt: TGCGCCAGCAGTGAAGCCCGGGACAGGGGTATCAATGAGCAGTTCTTC

d_gene: NA
abundance: NA
j_gene: TRBJ1-1
v_gene: TRBV30
CDR3aa: CAWSVPGSGLTEAFF
CDR3nt: TGTGCCTGGAGTGTACCAGGCTCAGGGCTCACTGAAGCTTTCTTT

d_gene: NA
abundance: few
j_gene: TRBJ1-5
v_gene: TRBV6-6
CDR3aa: CASNEVGAVWYQPQHF
CDR3nt: TGTGCCAGCAACGAAGTCGGGGCGGTTTGGTATCAGCCCCAGCATTTT

d_gene: NA
abundance: few
j_gene: TRBJ1-5
v_gene: TRBV28
CDR3aa: CASSLRGRTWSNQPQHF
CDR3nt: TGTGCCAGCAGTTTAAGGGGTCGAACGTGGAGCAATCAGCCCCAGCATTTT

d_gene: NA
abundance: NA
j_gene: TRBJ1-2
v_gene: TRBV7-6
CDR3aa: CASKGLGQGILGNYGYTF
CDR3nt: TGTGCCAGCAAGGGTCTAGGCCAGGGGATTCTTGGCAACTATGGCTACACCTTC

d_gene: NA
abundance: once
j_gene: TRBJ2-5
v_gene: TRBV7-2
CDR3aa: CASSPWGVETQYF
CDR3nt: TGTGCCAGCAGTCCATGGGGGGTGGAGACCCAGTACTTC

d_gene: NA
abundance: few
j_gene: TRBJ2-5
v_gene: TRBV3-1
CDR3aa: CANSQETKQETQYF
CDR3nt: TGTGCCAACAGCCAAGAGACCAAGCAAGAGACCCAGTACTTC

d_gene: TRBD1
abundance: few
j_gene: TRBJ2-5
v_gene: TRBV2
CDR3aa: CASSDETGVEETQYF
CDR3nt: TGTGCCAGCAGTGATGAGACAGGGGTTGAGGAGACCCAGTACTTC